Included here is one T cell receptor (beta chain) sequence, with context. What this receptor recognizes is not known. There are no base qualities to consult, and no much larger clone falls within one base. The data originate from a study of identical twins (dated by TCRdb to about 2016). Turning to the overall study: To test whether fetal clonotypes persist, the study used deep sequencing on TCR alpha and beta repertoires from monozygotic twins, unrelated adults of various ages, and cord blood. To rule out contamination, the twin experiments were replicated at different times with different library preparation protocols.

The receptor library was made with 5' RACE. TCRdb shows the sequencer as Illumina HiSeq 2000. Template switching added a universal primer binding site, and the final cDNA carried a unique molecular identifier that allowed TCR cDNA molecules to be counted accurately. Specific primers in the conserved constant-segment region were used to synthesize first-strand cDNA for TCR alpha and beta chains. Each cDNA library was double barcoded, with a SMART-Mk sample barcode plus Illumina barcodes, to control for contamination. TruSeq adapter sequences along with Illumina sample barcodes were introduced in two successive PCR steps. The Illumina HiSeq platform was used with custom primers to sequence TCR alpha and beta cDNA libraries. As for how the authors treated the data: MiGEC was used to process raw reads and extract unique molecular identifiers, and MiXCR was used to find CDR3 positions. Recombination models were inferred per individual with the repgenHMM and IGoR tools using an EM algorithm. The analysis of shared clonotypes was done with the tcR package in R, with sharing normalized by the product of cloneset sizes. To study raw recombination without the effects of thymic and clonal selection, out-of-frame nonproductive sequences were analyzed. The public reads were run again by TCRdb, first through fastp at Q25 and then through MiXCR, and only productive beta chains were kept. Identical CDR3 proteins give one entry, which carries the most common genes and DNA. The V and J calls, along with clone size, are taken from TCRdb and not from the paper's own processing. For this sample the table gives some 1,600,000 distinct CDR3 sequences, of which 25% to 35% were detected only once. Approximately 0.25% of the sample comes from the top ten.

All donors were healthy Caucasians. The CDR3 spans 17 residues, from the cysteine through the phenylalanine. CDR3 DNA only is kept here, 51 bases in frame from base 1. Trimming accounts for 1 base at V and 2 bases at J, while the number of junction bases matched to no gene is 9. CDR1 and CDR2 are drawn from the germline V gene (reference sequence): DFQATT, SNEGSKA. The paper as a whole reports these results and caveats: Out-of-frame TCR alpha sharing in monozygotic twins was systematically underestimated by recombination models, whereas sharing between unrelated individuals was in agreement with the recombination models. Abundant cord blood beta clonotypes carried fewer insertions; young adult naive repertoires showed a weaker similar trend, while memory repertoires showed none. Out-of-frame TCR alpha sequences shared between twins showed an excess of low generation-probability sequences compared with coincidental sharing between unrelated individuals. Because the same donors could not be followed over many years, the conclusions depended on cross-sectional statistical analysis. Zero-insertion analyses could be partly confounded by invariant T cells such as MAIT and iNKT, though diverse VJ usage argued against such confounding for most clonotypes. Excess twin sharing in beta out-of-frame sequences was weaker because fewer shared sequences lowered the signal-to-noise ratio.

The chain employs TRBV20-1 and TRBJ2-3; 10 middle bases align to TRBD2. The material sequenced was cord blood. The clonotype originates from a newborn girl in good health. The CDR3 has the sequence CSARVGGGLAATDTQYF. In nucleotide form, the sequence is TGCAGTGCTAGAGTAGGTGGTGGACTAGCGGCCACAGATACGCAGTATTTT.